This TCR beta chain was documented in a study of blood T cell repertoires in COVID-19. Study information: The United States, Italy and Spain were the sources of the acute and convalescent COVID-19 samples. T cells, B-cell-depleted T cells, or PBMCs provided the cDNA or gDNA that served as material.

With V trimmed by 2 bases and J by 6 bases, 10 bases remained unmatched. Germline CDR1 MNHEY, CDR2 SMNVEV (reference sequence). This CDR3 has 17 residues. Method: immunoSEQ multiplex PCR; TCRdb's copy keeps in-frame clones and lacks some. Of tens of thousands of clones detected, over 70% appear once; the ten largest clones hold 25% to 35%. This receptor was identified in a human donor in a cohort sampled during active COVID-19. V usage is TRBV27 and J usage is TRBJ2-1; TRBD2 matches 10 bases. The sequenced sample consisted of peripheral blood. This chain's CDR3 is CASSLTTLAGGFNEQFF. CDR3 nucleotide sequence: TGTGCCAGCAGTTTAACAACTTTAGCGGGAGGTTTCAATGAGCAGTTCTTC.